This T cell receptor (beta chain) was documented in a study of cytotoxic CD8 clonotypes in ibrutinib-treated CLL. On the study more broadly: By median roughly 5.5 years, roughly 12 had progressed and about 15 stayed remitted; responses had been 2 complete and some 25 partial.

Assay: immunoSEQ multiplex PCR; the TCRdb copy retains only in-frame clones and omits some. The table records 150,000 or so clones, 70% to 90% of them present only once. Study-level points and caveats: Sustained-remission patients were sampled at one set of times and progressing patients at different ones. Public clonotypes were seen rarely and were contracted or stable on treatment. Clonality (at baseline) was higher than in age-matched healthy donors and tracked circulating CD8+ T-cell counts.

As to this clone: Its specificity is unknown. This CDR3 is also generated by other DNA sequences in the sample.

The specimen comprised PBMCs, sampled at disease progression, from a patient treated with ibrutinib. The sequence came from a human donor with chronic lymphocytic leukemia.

CDR3 residues: CSVRGLNTEAFF. DNA of the CDR3: TGCAGCGTGAGGGGGCTGAACACTGAAGCTTTCTTT. The gene calls are TRBV29-1 and TRBJ1-1, with TRBD1 identical over 7 bases. CDR1 is SQVTM, CDR2 ANQGSEA, per germline. CDR3 length: 12 residues. Trimming removed 6 bases from V and 0 bases from J; junction bases left unmatched: 1.